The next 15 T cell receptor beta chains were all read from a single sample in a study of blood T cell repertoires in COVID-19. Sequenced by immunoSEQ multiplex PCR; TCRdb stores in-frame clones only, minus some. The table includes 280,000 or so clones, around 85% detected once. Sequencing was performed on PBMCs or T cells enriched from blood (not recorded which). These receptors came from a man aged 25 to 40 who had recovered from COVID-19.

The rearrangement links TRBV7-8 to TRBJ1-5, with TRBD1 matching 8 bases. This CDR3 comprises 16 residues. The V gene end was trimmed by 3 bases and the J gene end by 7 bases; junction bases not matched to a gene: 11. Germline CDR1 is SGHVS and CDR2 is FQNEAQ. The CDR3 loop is CASSLEGQGSIQPQHF. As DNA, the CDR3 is TGTGCCAGCAGCTTGGAAGGACAGGGTAGTATACAGCCCCAGCATTTT.

The CDR3: CASSLGQGAPGNTEAFF. The CDR3 bases are TGTGCCAGCAGCTTGGGACAGGGGGCGCCGGGGAACACTGAAGCTTTCTTT. This chain connects TRBV11-3 to TRBJ1-1, with 12 bases matching TRBD1. Trimming took 3 bases from V and 1 from J; bases not matched to a gene: 6. The germline gives CDR1 SGHNT, CDR2 YENEEA. This CDR3 comprises 17 residues.

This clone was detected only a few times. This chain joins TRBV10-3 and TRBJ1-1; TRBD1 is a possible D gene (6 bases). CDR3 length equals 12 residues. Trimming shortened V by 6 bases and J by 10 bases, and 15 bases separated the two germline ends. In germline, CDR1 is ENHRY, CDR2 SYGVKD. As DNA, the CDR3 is TGTGCCATCAGGCCGACAGGACTTGGAGCTTTCTTT. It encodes CAIRPTGLGAFF.

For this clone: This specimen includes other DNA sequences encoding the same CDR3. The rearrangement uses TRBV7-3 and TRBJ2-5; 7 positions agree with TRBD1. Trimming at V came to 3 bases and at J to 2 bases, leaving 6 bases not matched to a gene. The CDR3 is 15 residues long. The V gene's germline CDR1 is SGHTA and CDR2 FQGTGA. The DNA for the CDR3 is TGTGCCAGCAGCTTGGGGGCAGGGGGACAAGAGACCCAGTACTTC. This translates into CASSLGAGGQETQYF.

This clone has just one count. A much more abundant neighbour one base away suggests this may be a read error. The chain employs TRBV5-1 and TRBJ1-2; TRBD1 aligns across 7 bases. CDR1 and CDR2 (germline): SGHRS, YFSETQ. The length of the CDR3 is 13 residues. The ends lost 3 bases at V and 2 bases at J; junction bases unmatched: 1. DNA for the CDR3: TGCGCCAGCAGCTGGGGACAGAACTATGGCTACACCTTC. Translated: CASSWGQNYGYTF.

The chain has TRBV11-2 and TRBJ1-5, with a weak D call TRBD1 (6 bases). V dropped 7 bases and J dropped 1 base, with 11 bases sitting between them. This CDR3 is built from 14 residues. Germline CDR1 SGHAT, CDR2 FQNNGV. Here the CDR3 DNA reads TGTGCCAGCAAGGGAGGGGGGAGCAATCAGCCCCAGCATTTT. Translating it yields CASKGGGSNQPQHF.

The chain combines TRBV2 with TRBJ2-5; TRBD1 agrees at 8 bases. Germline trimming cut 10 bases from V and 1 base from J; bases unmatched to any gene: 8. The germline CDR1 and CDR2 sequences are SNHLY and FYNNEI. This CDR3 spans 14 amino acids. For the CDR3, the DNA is TGTGCCACCCTCCCAGGGGGCCTCCAAGAGACCCAGTACTTC. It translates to CATLPGGLQETQYF.

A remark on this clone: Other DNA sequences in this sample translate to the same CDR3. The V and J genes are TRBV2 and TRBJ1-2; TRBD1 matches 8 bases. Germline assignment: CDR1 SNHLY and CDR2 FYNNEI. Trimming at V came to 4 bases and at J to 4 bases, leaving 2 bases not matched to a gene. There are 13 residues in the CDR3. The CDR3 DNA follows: TGTGCCAGCAGTGGGACAGGGAGCTATGGCTACACCTTC. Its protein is CASSGTGSYGYTF.

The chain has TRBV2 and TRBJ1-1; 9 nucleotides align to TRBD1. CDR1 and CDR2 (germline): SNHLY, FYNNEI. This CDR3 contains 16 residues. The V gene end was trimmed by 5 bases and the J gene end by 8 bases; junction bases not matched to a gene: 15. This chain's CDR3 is CASSTTVTGGQREAFF. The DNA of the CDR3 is TGTGCCAGCAGTACCACAGTTACAGGGGGCCAAAGGGAAGCTTTCTTT.

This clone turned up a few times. As DNA, the CDR3 is TGTGCCAGCAGCTTAAATAAGGAGCTCGGCTACACCTTC. Encoded protein: CASSLNKELGYTF. The gene calls are TRBV7-6 and TRBJ1-2; unclear D gene. The CDR3 length is 13 residues. Germline V CDR1 and CDR2: SGHVS, FNYEAQ. Deletions cut 2 bases from V and 8 bases from J, with 12 bases between.

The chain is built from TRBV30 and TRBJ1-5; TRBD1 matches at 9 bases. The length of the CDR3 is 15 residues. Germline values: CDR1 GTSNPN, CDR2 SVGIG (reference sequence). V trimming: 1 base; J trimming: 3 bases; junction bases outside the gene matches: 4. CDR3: CAWSGGQGINQPQHF. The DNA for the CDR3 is TGTGCCTGGAGTGGGGGACAGGGCATCAATCAGCCCCAGCATTTT.

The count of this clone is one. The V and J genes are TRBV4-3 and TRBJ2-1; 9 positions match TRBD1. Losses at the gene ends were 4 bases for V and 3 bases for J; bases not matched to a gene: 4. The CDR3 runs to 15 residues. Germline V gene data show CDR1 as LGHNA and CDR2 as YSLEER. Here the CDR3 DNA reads TGCGCCAGCAGCCCAGACAGGGGGTACTACAATGAGCAGTTCTTC. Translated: CASSPDRGYYNEQFF.

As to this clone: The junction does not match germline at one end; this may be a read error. CDR3 sequence: CAISERLRDSSEYGQYF. CDR3 in DNA: TGTGCCATCAGTGAGCGGTTGCGGGACAGCTCAGAGTACGGGCAGTACTTC. V is TRBV10-3 and J is TRBJ2-7, with D perhaps TRBD1 (7 bases). The CDR3 has 17 residues. The V gene's germline CDR1 is ENHRY and CDR2 SYGVKD.

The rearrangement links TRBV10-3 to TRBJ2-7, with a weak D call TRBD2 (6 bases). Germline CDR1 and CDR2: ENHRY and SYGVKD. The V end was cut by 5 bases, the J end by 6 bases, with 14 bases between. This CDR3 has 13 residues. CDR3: CAISPGLSGEQYF. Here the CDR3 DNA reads TGTGCCATCAGTCCGGGACTCTCGGGCGAGCAGTACTTC.

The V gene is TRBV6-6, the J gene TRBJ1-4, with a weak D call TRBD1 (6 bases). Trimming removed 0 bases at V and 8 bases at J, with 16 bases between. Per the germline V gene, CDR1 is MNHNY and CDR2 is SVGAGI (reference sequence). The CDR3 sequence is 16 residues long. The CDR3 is CASSYSGAGLGEKLFF. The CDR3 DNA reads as TGTGCCAGCAGTTACTCGGGGGCAGGGCTAGGAGAAAAACTGTTTTTT.